The clone carrying this T cell receptor (beta chain) was observed a single time. CDR1 SGHNT and CDR2 YYREEE come from the germline V gene (reference sequence). The CDR3 sequence is 16 residues long. V was shortened by 4 bases and J by 5 bases, with 18 bases between the two germline ends. This sample stems from a study of blood T cell repertoires in COVID-19. Whole-study context: Donors in the United States, Italy and Spain gave samples during acute or convalescent COVID-19. From T cells, B-cell-depleted T cells, or PBMCs came the material, which was cDNA or gDNA.

In the study's own analysis: Nucleated cell counts were estimated from reference gene primer amplification. Repertoires were generated with immunoSEQ multiplex PCR, while TCRdb's copy carries only in-frame clones and drops some. V, J and clone size are those of that table, while D and trimming were read from the DNA. The sample includes tens of thousands of clones, roughly nine tenths of them seen just once. This receptor was taken from a human donor in a cohort sampled during active COVID-19. V is TRBV5-4 and J is TRBJ1-4, with D tentatively TRBD1 (5 bases). Sequenced material: peripheral blood. CDR3: CASSPGPQGLNEKLFF. DNA of the CDR3: TGTGCCAGCAGCCCTGGGCCGCAGGGCCTGAATGAAAAACTGTTTTTT.